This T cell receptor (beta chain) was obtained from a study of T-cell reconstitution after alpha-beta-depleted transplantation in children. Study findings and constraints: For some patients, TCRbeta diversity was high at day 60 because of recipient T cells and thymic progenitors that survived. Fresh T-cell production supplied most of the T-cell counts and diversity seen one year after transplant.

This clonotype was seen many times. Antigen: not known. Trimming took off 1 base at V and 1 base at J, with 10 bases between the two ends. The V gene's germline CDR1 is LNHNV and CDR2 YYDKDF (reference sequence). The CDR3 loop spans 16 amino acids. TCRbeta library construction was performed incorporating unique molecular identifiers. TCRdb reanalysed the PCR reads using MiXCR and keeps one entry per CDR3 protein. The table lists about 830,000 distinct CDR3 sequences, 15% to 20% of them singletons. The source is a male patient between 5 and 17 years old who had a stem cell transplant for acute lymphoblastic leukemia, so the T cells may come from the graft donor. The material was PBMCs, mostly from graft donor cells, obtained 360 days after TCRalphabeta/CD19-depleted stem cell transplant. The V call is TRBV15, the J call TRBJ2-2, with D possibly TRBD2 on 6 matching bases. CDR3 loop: CATSRGGLLNTGELFF. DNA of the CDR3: TGTGCCACCAGCAGAGGGGGACTTCTGAACACCGGGGAGCTGTTTTTT.